This entry concerns a single TCR beta chain. What it binds is not known. This sample stems from a study of cytomegalovirus exposure and HLA in healthy donors. Study-level points and caveats: Later analysis showed most CMV-associated TCR beta chains appearing HLA-restricted. When analyzed later, a missense DCLRE1C variant was found to be linked to TCR beta V- and J-gene trimming. Other equally common chains were less clonally expanded than HLA-associated TCR beta chains, a later analysis showed. Analyses of presence and absence presupposed an approximately uniform sequencing depth across donors.

PCR involved 60 Vbeta and 13 Jbeta primers. Assay: immunoSEQ multiplex PCR; the TCRdb copy retains only in-frame clones and omits some. Seen here are approximately 160,000 clones, around three quarters observed once, and the top ten hold 1.5% to 1.7%. V was cut by 4 bases and J by 3 bases, with 17 bases left in between. Germline V gene data show CDR1 as SGHTS and CDR2 as YDEGEE. The CDR3 sequence is 15 residues long. The receptor was isolated from a man aged 35-49 years in good health and CMV-seronegative. Material: PBMCs. The chain couples TRBV5-8 to TRBJ2-7; TRBD2 is a possible D gene (7 bases). DNA for the CDR3: TGTGCCAGCAGCCACTGGGGGGGCGAAGTCTACGAGCAGTACTTC. Protein: CASSHWGGEVYEQYF.